This TCR beta chain was retrieved from a study of blood T cell repertoires in COVID-19. Whole-study context: Sources were T cells, B-cell-depleted T cells, or PBMCs; the material itself was cDNA or gDNA.

Only in-frame clones appear in the TCRdb table, and some are missing; sequencing was by immunoSEQ multiplex PCR. Among about 46,000 clones listed, approximately 85% were seen once. The V gene's germline CDR1 is LGHDT and CDR2 YNNKEL (reference sequence). There are 15 residues in the CDR3. V shed 5 bases, J shed 1 base, and the junction held 4 bases outside the gene matches. The TCR comes from a man aged 60 to 69 with acute or convalescent COVID-19. Sequencing used peripheral blood. The J gene is TRBJ2-3, the V gene TRBV3-1 (or the pseudogene TRBV3-2); 9 positions match TRBD1. In nucleotides, the CDR3 is TGTGCCAGCAGCGAGGACAGGGGACGCACAGATACGCAGTATTTT. Translating it yields CASSEDRGRTDTQYF.